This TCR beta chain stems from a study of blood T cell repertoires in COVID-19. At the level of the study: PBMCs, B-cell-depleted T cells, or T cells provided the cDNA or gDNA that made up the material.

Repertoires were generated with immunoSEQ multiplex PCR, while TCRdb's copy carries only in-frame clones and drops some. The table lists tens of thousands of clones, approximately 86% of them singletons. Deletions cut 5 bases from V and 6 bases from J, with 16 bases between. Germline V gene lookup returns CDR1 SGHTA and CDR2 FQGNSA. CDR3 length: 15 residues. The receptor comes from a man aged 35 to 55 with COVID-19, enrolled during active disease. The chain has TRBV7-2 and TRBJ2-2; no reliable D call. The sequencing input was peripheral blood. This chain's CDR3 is CASSPRPLEAGELFF. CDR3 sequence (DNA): TGTGCCAGCAGCCCTAGGCCCTTAGAGGCCGGGGAGCTGTTTTTT.